Shown below are 31 T cell receptor beta chains from a single sample sequenced in a study of a mutant IDH1 vaccine in newly diagnosed glioma. The antigens of these receptors remain unknown. The time point denotes: week 47, end of study. Mutant IDH1 20-mer peptide, at 300 ug, made up each vaccine dose, with topical imiquimod. The repertoire was sequenced with immunoSEQ multiplex PCR; TCRdb's copy has only in-frame clones and lacks some. This table has about 34,000 clones, around nine tenths appearing once. The sample was PBMCs, taken from a glioma patient whose treatment included an IDH1 peptide vaccine. All receptors come from a woman aged 25 to 39 with glioma.

This rearrangement joins TRBV19 to TRBJ1-6; a possible D gene is TRBD1 (5 bases). Germline CDR1 LNHDA, CDR2 SQIVND (reference sequence). The CDR3 has 12 residues. The germline V and J ends were trimmed by 5 bases and 9 bases, with 8 bases remaining between them. The CDR3 reads CASSPGGSPLHF. The DNA of the CDR3 is TGTGCCAGTAGTCCCGGGGGTTCACCCCTCCACTTT.

This chain joins TRBV7-2 and TRBJ1-1; D uncertain. Trimming took 1 base from V and 1 from J, leaving 7 bases between them. The CDR3 spans 14 residues. Per germline, CDR1 SGHTA and CDR2 FQGNSA. The CDR3 region is CASSLGRTNTEAFF. DNA of the CDR3: TGTGCCAGCAGCTTAGGGCGGACGAACACTGAAGCTTTCTTT.

J is TRBJ1-2 and V is TRBV7-2, with D perhaps matching TRBD1 (5 bases). The CDR3 runs 11 residues. The germline CDR1 and CDR2 sequences are SGHTA and FQGNSA. Written as DNA, the CDR3 is TGTGCGAGCGGAGGGGTCTATGGCTACACCTTC. Translation gives CASGGVYGYTF.

This clone was detected only once. This sequence joins TRBV7-9 and TRBJ2-5; no definite D call. CDR1 is SEHNR, CDR2 FQNEAQ, per germline (reference sequence). V lost 1 base, J lost 2 bases, and 5 bases lay in between. The CDR3 sequence is 13 residues long. DNA for the CDR3: TGTGCCAGCAGCTTAGACCCGCAAGAGACCCAGTACTTC. This codes for CASSLDPQETQYF.

This chain joins TRBV4-3 and TRBJ1-4; D is ambiguous. V lost 0 bases and J lost 12, with 14 bases in between. The length of the CDR3 is 14 residues. Looked up from germline, CDR1 is LGHNA and CDR2 is YSLEER. The CDR3 nucleotides read TGCGCCAGCAGCCAAGATTGGACTTCGCGGGAACTGTTTTTT. Translation: CASSQDWTSRELFF.

The chain has TRBV6-1 and TRBJ1-1; D is unclear. This CDR3 spans 11 amino acids. Trimming cost V 7 bases and J 2 bases, with 5 bases left between them. Looked up from germline, CDR1 is MNHNS and CDR2 is SASEGT. CDR3 in DNA: TGTGCCAGCACCTTTAACACTGAAGCTTTCTTT. Amino acid sequence: CASTFNTEAFF.

V usage is TRBV10-3 and J usage is TRBJ2-3, with no clear D. This CDR3 spans 14 amino acids. V lost 1 base and J 2 bases, leaving 7 bases between the germline ends. Germline CDR1 and CDR2: ENHRY and SYGVKD. The CDR3 DNA is TGTGCCATCAGTGAGTGGATTGCCACAGATACGCAGTATTTT. As protein: CAISEWIATDTQYF.

The chain combines TRBV9 with TRBJ1-2; a weak D match, TRBD1 (5 bases). Trimming cost V 4 bases and J 6 bases, with 13 bases left between them. The germline V gene has CDR1 SGDLS and CDR2 YYNGEE. The CDR3 totals 13 residues. CDR3 in amino acids: CASSPQGGDGYTF. For the CDR3, the DNA is TGTGCCAGCAGCCCTCAGGGTGGCGATGGCTACACCTTC.

Sample share makes this clone medium-sized. This sequence joins TRBV6-5 and TRBJ1-2; 7 nucleotides align to TRBD1. The CDR3 runs to 13 residues. The ends lost 8 bases at V and 0 bases at J; junction bases unmatched: 3. The germline V gene encodes CDR1 MNHEY and CDR2 SVGAGI. DNA for the CDR3: TGTGCCAGCGGGGACAGCCCTAACTATGGCTACACCTTC. Amino acids: CASGDSPNYGYTF.

The rearrangement joins TRBV5-4 to TRBJ2-1, with D perhaps matching TRBD1 (5 bases). Germline V gene data show CDR1 as SGHNT and CDR2 as YYREEE (reference sequence). The CDR3 contains 14 residues. V gave up 4 bases and J gave up 8 bases, with 16 bases separating them. CDR3 in amino acids: CASSLVSARDEQFF. The CDR3 DNA sequence: TGTGCCAGCAGCCTCGTTTCGGCCAGGGATGAGCAGTTCTTC.

This chain links TRBV6-5 with TRBJ1-5, with TRBD1 identical over 9 bases. V dropped 5 bases and J dropped 6; count of bases not matched to a gene: 2. The length of the CDR3 is 13 residues. Per the germline V gene, CDR1 is MNHEY and CDR2 is SVGAGI. CDR3 sequence (DNA): TGTGCCAGCAGTGGGACAGGGAGTCAGCCCCAGCATTTT. Its translation: CASSGTGSQPQHF.

In DNA form, the CDR3 reads TGTGCCAGCAGTTACGGACAGGCAAGCTCCTACGAGCAGTACTTC. Protein sequence: CASSYGQASSYEQYF. The rearrangement uses TRBV6-5 and TRBJ2-7; 7 bases fit TRBD1. The V segment lost 2 bases and the J segment 0 bases; nucleotides outside the gene matches: 4. Germline V CDR1 and CDR2: MNHEY, SVGAGI. This CDR3 has 15 residues.

This clone was seen once. CDR3 coding DNA: TGTGCCAGCAGCCAAGAACCGGGACTAGCATCAGATACGCAGTATTTT. Translation gives CASSQEPGLASDTQYF. The chain recombines TRBV4-2 with TRBJ2-3; 9 positions match TRBD2. From germline, CDR1 is LGHNA and CDR2 YNFKEQ. CDR3 length equals 16 residues. After removal of 0 bases from V and 4 bases from J, the junction contained 5 bases not matched to a gene.

V usage is TRBV19 and J usage is TRBJ2-7; D perhaps matches TRBD1 (6 bases). The CDR3 runs 14 residues. In germline, CDR1 is LNHDA, CDR2 SQIVND (reference sequence). V lost 4 bases to trimming and J lost 3 bases, with 13 bases between them. CDR3 nucleotide sequence: TGTGCCAGTAGTAGTCCGGGACACTTCTACGAGCAGTACTTC. Its protein product is CASSSPGHFYEQYF.

This clone is a singleton in its sample. The CDR3 sequence: CASSLEVGGAGAYGYTF. DNA of the CDR3: TGTGCCAGCAGCTTAGAGGTCGGAGGGGCCGGGGCCTATGGCTACACCTTC. The chain recombines TRBV7-2 with TRBJ1-2, with TRBD1 as a possible D gene (5 bases). The V and J ends lost 1 base and 4 bases respectively, with 19 bases between them. This CDR3 spans 17 amino acids. CDR1 and CDR2 from the germline V gene are SGHTA and FQGNSA.

CDR3 protein: CASSQAASRGGYTF. Written as DNA, the CDR3 is TGCGCCAGCAGCCAAGCGGCCTCCAGGGGTGGCTACACCTTC. The chain combines TRBV4-1 with TRBJ1-2, with TRBD1 as a possible D gene (6 bases). The CDR3 spans 14 residues. Germline assignment: CDR1 MGHRA and CDR2 YSYEKL. V lost 1 base, J lost 7 bases, and 13 bases lay in between.

The V and J genes are TRBV5-6 and TRBJ2-7; D is undetermined. This CDR3 is built from 12 residues. V lost 4 bases to trimming and J lost 2 bases, with 7 bases between them. Germline CDR1 reads SGHDT; CDR2 reads YYEEEE. CDR3 amino acids: CASSRQTYEQYF. For the CDR3, the DNA is TGTGCCAGCAGCCGACAAACCTACGAGCAGTACTTC. The complete variable domain, with remaining parts taken from reference TRBV5-6 and TRBJ2-7, reads DAGVTQSPTHLIKTRGQQVTLRCSPKSGHDTVSWYQQALGQGPQFIFQYYEEEERQRGNFPDRFSGHQFPNYSSELNVNALLLGDSALYLCASSRQTYEQYFGPGTRLTVT.

This chain links TRBV11-2 with TRBJ2-7, with D unclear. This CDR3 has 12 amino acids. The ends were cut back, 3 bases at V and 5 bases at J, with 8 bases in the middle. Germline-derived CDR1 and CDR2 are SGHAT and FQNNGV. This CDR3 reads CASSFGLDEQYF. CDR3 bases: TGTGCCAGCAGCTTCGGCCTGGACGAGCAGTACTTC. Full variable domain (missing parts from reference TRBV11-2 and TRBJ2-7): EAGVAQSPRYKIIEKRQSVAFWCNPISGHATLYWYQQILGQGPKLLIQFQNNGVVDDSQLPKDRFSAERLKGVDSTLKIQPAKLEDSAVYLCASSFGLDEQYFGPGTRLTVT.

The chain combines TRBV30 with TRBJ2-7; D call uncertain. The CDR3 totals 13 residues. Germline loops: CDR1 GTSNPN, CDR2 SVGIG (reference sequence). V was shortened by 2 bases and J by 4 bases, with 12 bases between the two germline ends. This chain's CDR3 is CAWSSLGLYEQYF. The CDR3 DNA sequence: TGTGCCTGGAGTTCTTTGGGCCTTTACGAGCAGTACTTC.

A single count supports this clone. This chain uses TRBV30 with TRBJ1-2, with TRBD1 identical over 9 bases. The V gene's germline CDR1 is GTSNPN and CDR2 SVGIG (reference sequence). This CDR3 region has 14 residues. V was pared by 4 bases and J by 1 base, with 4 bases of the junction left unmatched. The CDR3 DNA is TGTGCCTGGACCAGGGACAGGGATAACTATGGCTACACCTTC. Protein sequence: CAWTRDRDNYGYTF.

This chain connects TRBV5-4 to TRBJ1-2; 9 nucleotides line up with TRBD1. CDR1 and CDR2 (germline): SGHNT, YYREEE (reference sequence). The CDR3 loop spans 17 amino acids. V dropped 3 bases and J dropped 2; count of bases not matched to a gene: 11. CDR3 coding DNA: TGTGCCAGCAGCTCTGGACAGGGGACCCAAATCAACTATGGCTACACCTTC. Amino acids: CASSSGQGTQINYGYTF.

The rearrangement uses TRBV4-1 and TRBJ1-2; possibly TRBD1 for D (5 bases). There are 17 residues in the CDR3. CDR1 and CDR2 from the germline V gene are MGHRA and YSYEKL. Trimming took off 1 base at V and 4 bases at J, with 19 bases between the two ends. The CDR3: CASSQAPRDFLGYGYTF. The DNA for the CDR3 is TGCGCCAGCAGCCAAGCCCCCCGGGACTTCCTTGGCTATGGCTACACCTTC.

The rearrangement links TRBV5-6 to TRBJ1-2, with D perhaps matching TRBD1 (5 bases). This CDR3 comprises 13 residues. Germline loops: CDR1 SGHDT, CDR2 YYEEEE. V was shortened by 6 bases and J by 2 bases, with 11 bases between the two germline ends. Here the CDR3 DNA reads TGTGCCAGCACCCCCCGGACAAACTATGGCTACACCTTC. It encodes CASTPRTNYGYTF. The full variable domain, with the rest looked up from reference TRBV5-6 and TRBJ1-2, is DAGVTQSPTHLIKTRGQQVTLRCSPKSGHDTVSWYQQALGQGPQFIFQYYEEEERQRGNFPDRFSGHQFPNYSSELNVNALLLGDSALYLCASTPRTNYGYTFGSGTRLTVV.

The chain couples TRBV5-1 to TRBJ1-2; D gene unclear. In germline, CDR1 is SGHRS, CDR2 YFSETQ. This CDR3 has 14 amino acids. V was shortened by 5 bases and J by 5 bases, with 16 bases between the two germline ends. The CDR3 region is CASSNTEAGYGYTF. CDR3 coding DNA: TGCGCCAGCAGTAATACAGAGGCGGGTTATGGCTACACCTTC.

The chain couples TRBV25-1 to TRBJ2-2; 9 positions match TRBD1. CDR3 length: 15 amino acids. Unmatched junction bases numbered 2, after V lost 5 bases and J lost 1 base. Germline-derived CDR1 and CDR2 are MGHDK and SYGVNS. CDR3 in amino acids: CASSLTGGNTGELFF. The DNA for the CDR3 is TGTGCCAGCAGTTTGACAGGGGGGAACACCGGGGAGCTGTTTTTT.

This sequence joins TRBV7-9 and TRBJ2-5, with D uncertain. Germline V gives CDR1 SEHNR, CDR2 FQNEAQ (reference sequence). The CDR3 has 13 amino acids. V lost 3 bases and J lost 2, with 7 bases in between. CDR3 coding DNA: TGTGCCAGCAGCTTTTGGGGACAAGAGACCCAGTACTTC. Translation gives CASSFWGQETQYF.

This sequence joins TRBV6-5 and TRBJ1-1, with D maybe TRBD1 (5 bases). V lost 5 bases and J 4 bases, leaving 17 bases between the germline ends. This CDR3 contains 15 residues. The germline CDR1 and CDR2 sequences are MNHEY and SVGAGI. The chain's CDR3 is CASSGGAKVSTEAFF. DNA for the CDR3: TGTGCCAGCAGTGGTGGGGCCAAGGTTAGCACTGAAGCTTTCTTT.

This clone was seen a single time. The CDR3 DNA reads as TGTGCCAGCAGCCAAGTGGGAAGGGCTCACGAGCAGTACTTC. Its protein is CASSQVGRAHEQYF. The genes are TRBV14 and TRBJ2-7; no clear D gene. CDR3 length: 14 residues. With 1 base removed from V and 5 bases from J, the gap between germline ends came to 12 bases. Germline V lookup: CDR1 SGHDN, CDR2 FVKESK.

The chain carries TRBV11-1 and TRBJ1-1, with 7 bases that match TRBD1. The length of the CDR3 is 15 residues. Germline CDR1 SGHAT, CDR2 FQDESV (reference sequence). With V trimmed by 5 bases and J by 1 base, 7 bases remained unmatched. The DNA for the CDR3 is TGTGCCAGCAGCCTCGAGAGGGGGCGGAACACTGAAGCTTTCTTT. It specifies CASSLERGRNTEAFF. The whole variable domain, filled in from reference TRBV11-1 and TRBJ1-1, reads EAEVAQSPRYKITEKSQAVAFWCDPISGHATLYWYRQILGQGPELLVQFQDESVVDDSQLPKDRFSAERLKGVDSTLKIQPAELGDSAMYLCASSLERGRNTEAFFGQGTRLTVV.

In nucleotides, the CDR3 is TGTGCCAGCAGCGCCCCTTCGGGAAGAGGTACTAATGAAAAACTGTTTTTT. Amino acids: CASSAPSGRGTNEKLFF. This chain uses TRBV7-9 with TRBJ1-4; D is uncertain. CDR1 SEHNR and CDR2 FQNEAQ come from the germline V gene (reference sequence). The V end lost 5 bases, the J end lost 2 bases, and 18 bases lay between the germline ends. The CDR3 runs to 17 residues.

The CDR3 bases are TGTGCCAGCAGCTTAGAAGTAACGGGCGAGCAGTACTTC. It is translated as CASSLEVTGEQYF. This chain connects TRBV7-9 to TRBJ2-7; no definite D call. The germline V gene encodes CDR1 SEHNR and CDR2 FQNEAQ (reference sequence). The CDR3 length is 13 residues. V was clipped by 1 base and J by 6 bases, with 10 bases between them.